The rows below give T cell receptor beta chains drawn from one sample of a study of blood T cell repertoires in COVID-19. Profiling relied on immunoSEQ multiplex PCR, and the TCRdb table lists in-frame clones only, not all of them. Among 200,000 to 250,000 clones listed, around 80% were seen once. The sample taken for sequencing was peripheral blood. The receptors shown here come from a woman in her seventies with acute or convalescent COVID-19. CDR3s include the opening cysteine and the closing phenylalanine or tryptophan. The D gene is left open where the match is weak. Expanded clones get a size class; other rows say once, few or many, or leave the size out.

clone_size j_call cdr3_length d_call v_call cdr3_aa cdr3_nt
few TRBJ2-5 14 - TRBV10-3 CAISPGDNQETQYF TGTGCCATCAGCCCCGGGGATAACCAAGAGACCCAGTACTTC
- TRBJ2-3 14 - TRBV11-3 CASSPQGGADTQYF TGTGCCAGCAGCCCTCAGGGCGGGGCAGATACGCAGTATTTT
- TRBJ2-1 16 - TRBV18 CASSPYISGAHNEQFF TGTGCCAGCTCACCCTACATTAGCGGAGCCCACAATGAGCAGTTCTTC
once TRBJ1-1 15 TRBD1 TRBV6-5 CATYAPTGGDTEAFF TGTGCCACCTACGCGCCTACAGGGGGGGACACTGAAGCTTTCTTT
- TRBJ2-3 12 - TRBV7-2 CASSFRAEGQYF TGTGCCAGCAGCTTCCGGGCCGAGGGGCAGTATTTT
few TRBJ2-3 12 - TRBV19 CASSPGTDTQYF TGTGCCAGTAGTCCAGGCACAGATACGCAGTATTTT
- TRBJ1-2 12 - TRBV5-5 CASSSQEYGYTF TGTGCCAGCAGCTCACAGGAATATGGCTACACCTTC
few TRBJ2-1 13 - TRBV10-1 CASSPGTSNEQFF TGCGCCAGCAGTCCCGGGACATCGAATGAGCAGTTCTTC
- TRBJ2-5 15 - TRBV7-2 CASSLGLGSQETQYF TGTGCCAGCAGCTTAGGTTTGGGCAGCCAAGAGACCCAGTACTTC
- TRBJ2-7 15 TRBD2 TRBV24-1 CATSDSPGGPYEQYF TGTGCCACCAGTGATTCCCCGGGAGGCCCGTACGAGCAGTACTTC
few TRBJ2-3 14 TRBD1 TRBV10-1 CASSGDSLTDTQYF TGCGCCAGCAGTGGGGACAGCCTGACAGATACGCAGTATTTT
- TRBJ2-7 13 - TRBV4-2 CASSQEGYYEQYF TGTGCCAGCAGCCAAGAGGGCTATTACGAGCAGTACTTC
- TRBJ2-7 14 - TRBV7-2 CASSLGPEAYEQYF TGTGCCAGCAGCTTAGGCCCAGAGGCCTACGAGCAGTACTTC
few TRBJ2-7 13 - TRBV24-1 CATSARSSYEQYF TGTGCCACCAGTGCCCGCTCTAGCTACGAGCAGTACTTC
- TRBJ2-5 15 - TRBV4-1 CASSLPMEGKETQYF TGCGCCAGCAGCCTTCCGATGGAGGGCAAAGAGACCCAGTACTTC
- TRBJ2-2 15 - TRBV30 CAWSDSFGNTGELFF TGTGCCTGGAGTGACAGCTTCGGGAACACCGGGGAGCTGTTTTTT
- TRBJ1-2 14 - TRBV6-5 CASSYSGRNYGYTF TGTGCCAGCAGTTACTCGGGCAGAAACTATGGCTACACCTTC
- TRBJ2-7 11 - TRBV12-3/TRBV12-4 CASSLLYEQYF TGTGCCAGCAGTTTACTCTACGAGCAGTACTTC
once TRBJ2-1 16 - TRBV11-3 CASSLGGLATYNEQFF TGTGCCAGCAGCTTAGGTGGGTTAGCCACCTACAATGAGCAGTTCTTC
- TRBJ2-1 15 TRBD2 TRBV6-5 CASSTSGGTYNEQFF TGTGCCAGCAGCACTAGCGGGGGAACCTACAATGAGCAGTTCTTC
once TRBJ1-4 17 - TRBV7-9 CASSSSSAGITNEKLFF TGTGCCAGCAGCTCAAGTAGTGCAGGGATCACTAATGAAAAACTGTTTTTT
- TRBJ1-2 15 - TRBV2 CASSESRGAATGYTF TGTGCCAGCAGTGAATCCCGGGGGGCTGCTACTGGCTACACCTTC
- TRBJ1-2 13 - TRBV29-1 CSVVGDFSYGYTF TGCAGCGTTGTTGGGGACTTTAGCTATGGCTACACCTTC
- TRBJ2-5 14 - TRBV3-1/TRBV3-2 CASSQAGDWETQYF TGTGCCAGCAGCCAAGCCGGGGATTGGGAGACCCAGTACTTC
- TRBJ2-7 15 TRBD1 TRBV6-2/TRBV6-3 CASSPLSGQGGEQYF TGTGCCAGCAGCCCCCTCTCAGGACAGGGGGGCGAGCAGTACTTC
- TRBJ2-3 15 TRBD2 TRBV5-1 CASSLDRGGTDTQYF TGCGCCAGCAGTTTGGACCGGGGGGGCACAGATACGCAGTATTTT
- TRBJ1-1 15 - TRBV25-1 CASSEVGAGSPEAFF TGTGCCAGCAGTGAAGTGGGGGCAGGGTCCCCTGAAGCTTTCTTT
- TRBJ1-5 14 - TRBV3-1/TRBV3-2 CASSPPGDNQPQHF TGTGCCAGCAGCCCCCCAGGGGACAATCAGCCCCAGCATTTT
- TRBJ1-1 13 - TRBV2 CASRVYINTEAFF TGTGCCAGCAGGGTATACATCAACACTGAAGCTTTCTTT
- TRBJ1-6 15 - TRBV3-1/TRBV3-2 CASSPSTGNNSPLHF TGTGCCAGCAGCCCCTCGACGGGGAATAATTCACCCCTCCACTTT
once TRBJ2-5 21 TRBD1 TRBV3-1/TRBV3-2 CASSQSRGNRGHFPNQETQYF TGTGCCAGCAGCCAATCGAGAGGTAACAGGGGGCACTTCCCAAACCAAGAGACCCAGTACTTC
- TRBJ2-3 13 TRBD2 TRBV10-2 CANRPGGGDTQYF TGCGCCAACAGACCGGGGGGGGGCGATACGCAGTATTTT
- TRBJ2-1 15 TRBD2 TRBV19 CASTMRLAGYNEQFF TGTGCCAGTACCATGCGGCTAGCGGGTTACAATGAGCAGTTCTTC
- TRBJ2-7 13 TRBD1 TRBV28 CASSSGQGRTQYF TGTGCCAGCAGTTCGGGACAGGGAAGGACGCAGTACTTC
- TRBJ1-6 15 - TRBV18 CASSPVRDLRSPLHF TGTGCCAGCTCACCAGTCAGGGATTTGCGTTCACCCCTCCACTTT